The clone carrying this TCR beta chain is a singleton in its sample. The germline gives CDR1 ENHRY, CDR2 SYGVKD. The CDR3 contains 13 residues. V lost 8 bases and J lost 5; bases outside the gene matches: 1. This specimen belongs to a study of blood T cell repertoires in COVID-19. Using immunoSEQ multiplex PCR, the repertoire was profiled, and TCRdb retains in-frame clones only, with some absent. This table holds approximately 83,000 clones, about 82% found once. The sequence was obtained from a man between 50 and 59 years old with acute or convalescent COVID-19. Material: peripheral blood. V and J are TRBV10-3 and TRBJ1-4, with 11 bases identical to TRBD1. The CDR3 DNA follows: TGTGCCATCGGGACAGGGGGGAATGAAAAACTGTTTTTT. It specifies CAIGTGGNEKLFF.